This T cell receptor beta chain was sequenced for a study of control samples from healthy donors and cancer patients. The repertoire was sequenced with immunoSEQ multiplex PCR; TCRdb's copy has only in-frame clones and lacks some. The sample has 130,000 or so clones; around 92% are singletons. Germline CDR1 SEHNR, CDR2 FQNEAQ (reference sequence). The CDR3 is 13 residues long. The V end was cut by 1 base, the J end by 7 bases, with 5 bases between. The sample consisted of blood. The V call is TRBV7-9, the J call TRBJ1-6; D ambiguous. This sequence was found in a woman aged 45-65 years in good health. The CDR3 is CASSLVPNSPLHF. The CDR3, as DNA: TGTGCCAGCAGCTTAGTTCCGAATTCACCCCTCCACTTT. Combining the CDR3 with reference TRBV7-9 and TRBJ1-6 gives the whole variable domain DTGVSQNPRHKITKRGQNVTFRCDPISEHNRLYWYRQTLGQGPEFLTYFQNEAQLEKSRLLSDRFSAERPKGSFSTLEIQRTEQGDSAMYLCASSLVPNSPLHFGNGTRLTVT.